This is a list of T cell receptor beta chains from one sample in a study of cytomegalovirus exposure and HLA in healthy donors. Here immunoSEQ multiplex PCR was the method, and the copy in TCRdb shows in-frame clones only, minus some. The data hold some 150,000 clones, with 86% observed a single time. The sample was PBMCs. These receptors originate from a man aged 18 to 30 in good health and CMV-seropositive. Both conserved end residues are part of each CDR3. The D gene is left open where the match is weak. Expanded clones get a size class; other rows say once, few or many, or leave the size out.

TRBD1 | TRBJ2-1 | TRBV18 | once | CASSPSGGAASEQFF | TGTGCCAGCTCACCATCAGGGGGCGCGGCGTCTGAGCAGTTCTTC
TRBD2 | TRBJ2-7 | TRBV27 | . | CASSPAGGSGEQYF | TGTGCCAGCAGTCCAGCGGGGGGATCGGGCGAGCAGTACTTC
TRBD2 | TRBJ2-5 | TRBV30 | once | CAWSAGLAGGQETQYF | TGTGCCTGGAGTGCGGGACTAGCGGGGGGGCAGGAGACCCAGTACTTC
. | TRBJ1-3 | TRBV4-3 | . | CASSHLLGGGNTIYF | TGCGCCAGCAGCCACCTGCTAGGAGGCGGAAACACCATATATTTT
. | TRBJ2-1 | TRBV5-1 | . | CASSAAPLTGTKDNEQFF | TGCGCCAGCAGCGCGGCCCCCCTAACAGGGACGAAGGACAATGAGCAGTTCTTC
TRBD1 | TRBJ2-7 | TRBV19 | . | CASNRDRVGEQYF | TGTGCCAGTAACCGGGACAGGGTGGGCGAGCAGTACTTC
TRBD1 | TRBJ1-3 | TRBV2 | . | CASSGRGRIISGNTIYF | TGTGCCAGCAGTGGCAGGGGGCGAATAATCTCTGGAAACACCATATATTTT
TRBD2 | TRBJ2-5 | TRBV7-2 | . | CASSLGWGAGGPGTQYF | TGTGCCAGCAGCTTAGGATGGGGAGCGGGAGGGCCGGGGACCCAGTACTTC
. | TRBJ1-5 | TRBV21-1 | . | CASSTRQGSYQPQHF | TGTGCCAGCAGCACTAGACAGGGCAGTTATCAGCCCCAGCATTTT
. | TRBJ2-5 | TRBV4-2 | . | CASSQSYHQETQYF | TGTGCCAGCAGCCAAAGCTACCACCAAGAGACCCAGTACTTC
. | TRBJ2-1 | TRBV27 | . | CASSLSVLPGRREQFF | TGTGCCAGCAGTTTATCGGTTTTGCCAGGGAGGAGAGAGCAGTTCTTC
. | TRBJ2-2 | TRBV27 | . | CASRGALTPNTGELFF | TGTGCCAGCAGAGGAGCTTTGACCCCGAACACCGGGGAGCTGTTTTTT